This T cell receptor beta chain was captured in a study of blood T cell repertoires in COVID-19. For the study at large: Samples came from the United States, Italy and Spain, spanning acute and convalescent COVID-19. From T cells, B-cell-depleted T cells, or PBMCs came the material, which was cDNA or gDNA.

Residents of about two dozen US areas, aged about 18 to 95 years, made up the participants. TCRdb's copy holds only in-frame clones and misses some; the assay was immunoSEQ multiplex PCR. This table holds about 270,000 clones, about 85% found once. This clone was seen just once. The sample consisted of PBMCs or T cells enriched from blood (not recorded which). The TCR originated in a woman aged 50 to 60 who had recovered from COVID-19.

The CDR3, as DNA: TGTGCCAGCAGCACTCCGGGACTCTACGAGCAGTACTTC. Amino acids: CASSTPGLYEQYF. This rearrangement joins TRBV5-6 to TRBJ2-7; possibly TRBD2 for D (6 bases). The CDR3 totals 13 residues. In germline, CDR1 is SGHDT, CDR2 YYEEEE. V lost 4 bases and J lost 3, with 11 bases in between.